These 17 T cell receptor beta chains were sequenced from one sample in a study of T cell responses to AZD1222 COVID-19 vaccine. The data were produced by immunoSEQ multiplex PCR, yet TCRdb's version contains in-frame clones alone and is incomplete. The data show about 140,000 clones, 80% to 95% seen once. The material was peripheral blood, obtained 28 days after the second AZD1222 dose. These receptors all come from an adult who received the AZD1222 COVID-19 vaccine.

This clone was observed a single time. V gene TRBV7-2 combines with J gene TRBJ1-3; D may be TRBD1 (6 bases). This CDR3 contains 15 residues. Germline V gene data show CDR1 as SGHTA and CDR2 as FQGNSA. The ends were cut back, 3 bases at V and 0 bases at J, with 9 bases in the middle. The DNA for the CDR3 is TGTGCCAGCAGCTTTAACAGGGACTCTGGAAACACCATATATTTT. It translates to CASSFNRDSGNTIYF.

The chain uses TRBV2 and TRBJ1-5; tentative D call: TRBD1 (6 bases). The CDR3 has 15 amino acids. Germline assignment: CDR1 SNHLY and CDR2 FYNNEI. The V gene lost 5 bases and the J gene lost 6 bases, with 17 bases spanning the gap. The CDR3 protein is CASSTSLGGTQPQHF. The CDR3 DNA reads TGTGCCAGCAGTACTTCTTTAGGGGGTACTCAGCCCCAGCATTTT. The full variable domain, in which reference TRBV2 and TRBJ1-5 provide the parts outside the CDR3, is EPEVTQTPSHQVTQMGQEVILRCVPISNHLYFYWYRQILGQKVEFLVSFYNNEISEKSEIFDDQFSVERPDGSNFTLKIRSTKLEDSAMYFCASSTSLGGTQPQHFGDGTRLSIL.

V is TRBV4-2 and J is TRBJ2-3, with unresolved D. The CDR3 contains 11 residues. CDR1 is LGHNA and CDR2 is YNFKEQ in the germline V gene. V lost 4 bases and J 4 bases, leaving 3 bases between the germline ends. The CDR3 DNA reads TGTGCCAGCAGCCGGGCAGATACGCAGTATTTT. Protein product: CASSRADTQYF.

This chain uses TRBV29-1 with TRBJ2-7; unclear D gene. Germline CDR1 and CDR2: SQVTM and ANQGSEA. This CDR3 has 11 residues. With 5 bases removed from V and 1 base from J, the gap between germline ends came to 6 bases. CDR3 region: CSVRLSYEQYF. CDR3 DNA: TGCAGCGTTCGCCTGTCCTACGAGCAGTACTTC.

The chain uses TRBV19 and TRBJ1-2, with D perhaps TRBD1 (6 bases). This CDR3 comprises 13 residues. Germline-derived CDR1 and CDR2 are LNHDA and SQIVND (reference sequence). V lost 5 bases to trimming and J lost 6 bases, with 13 bases between them. The CDR3 here is CASSFRQADGYTF. For the CDR3, the DNA is TGTGCCAGTAGTTTCCGACAGGCAGATGGCTACACCTTC.

V is TRBV28 and J is TRBJ2-7; either TRBD1 or TRBD2 may supply D (5 bases each). CDR1 is MDHEN and CDR2 is SYDVKM in the germline V gene. Trimming took off 5 bases at V and 0 bases at J, with 11 bases between the two ends. The CDR3 spans 14 residues. CDR3 amino acids: CASSDRDGSYEQYF. The CDR3 DNA reads TGTGCCAGCAGTGACCGGGACGGCTCCTACGAGCAGTACTTC.

V is TRBV9 and J is TRBJ2-2; 14 bases align to TRBD2. CDR1 and CDR2 (germline): SGDLS, YYNGEE. Unmatched junction bases numbered 4, after V lost 5 bases and J lost 7 bases. The CDR3 has 15 residues. The CDR3 sequence: CASRGTSGRIGELFF. The CDR3 DNA reads TGTGCCAGCAGGGGGACTAGCGGGAGAATCGGGGAGCTGTTTTTT. The whole variable domain, filled in from reference TRBV9 and TRBJ2-2, reads DSGVTQTPKHLITATGQRVTLRCSPRSGDLSVYWYQQSLDQGLQFLIQYYNGEERAKGNILERFSAQQFPDLHSELNLSSLELGDSALYFCASRGTSGRIGELFFGEGSRLTVL.

V gene TRBV5-6 combines with J gene TRBJ2-5, with D perhaps matching TRBD1 or TRBD2 (5 bases each). The CDR3 is 15 residues long. The germline V gene has CDR1 SGHDT and CDR2 YYEEEE. V gave up 0 bases and J gave up 0 bases, with 9 bases separating them. The CDR3 DNA sequence: TGTGCCAGCAGCTTGGTTGGGACGGACCAAGAGACCCAGTACTTC. This sequence encodes CASSLVGTDQETQYF.

This clone has only one observation. The chain combines TRBV28 with TRBJ2-7; D remains unclear. V was cut by 6 bases and J by 4 bases, with 22 bases left in between. Germline V gives CDR1 MDHEN, CDR2 SYDVKM. The CDR3 is 16 amino acids. CDR3 sequence: CASRAPPPNGLYEQYF. CDR3 nucleotide sequence: TGTGCCAGCAGAGCGCCTCCCCCTAACGGCTTGTACGAGCAGTACTTC.

The chain employs TRBV7-9 and TRBJ1-1; D might be TRBD1 (5 bases). The V gene lost 8 bases and the J gene lost 2 bases, with 15 bases spanning the gap. The CDR3 length is 14 residues. Per germline, CDR1 SEHNR and CDR2 FQNEAQ (reference sequence). The CDR3 spells CASELNQGNTEAFF. Here the CDR3 DNA reads TGTGCCAGCGAGCTTAATCAGGGAAACACTGAAGCTTTCTTT.

This chain joins TRBV7-2 and TRBJ2-5; D is possibly TRBD1 (5 bases). V was shortened by 5 bases and J by 1 base, with 17 bases between the two germline ends. The CDR3 sequence is 16 residues long. The germline V gene has CDR1 SGHTA and CDR2 FQGNSA. The CDR3 region is CASSRPVSGFQETQYF. The CDR3, as DNA: TGTGCCAGCAGCCGCCCCGTTTCAGGGTTCCAAGAGACCCAGTACTTC.

The chain is built from TRBV6-5 and TRBJ2-7, with a possible D match to TRBD2 (5 bases). Trimming took off 6 bases at V and 6 bases at J, with 12 bases between the two ends. The CDR3 contains 12 residues. The V gene's germline CDR1 is MNHEY and CDR2 SVGAGI. CDR3 DNA sequence: TGTGCCAGCAGCCCCACTAGAAGCGAGCAGTACTTC. Its translation is CASSPTRSEQYF.

The chain is built from TRBV20-1 and TRBJ2-2, with 7 bases identical to TRBD2. V was clipped by 3 bases and J by 0 bases; unmatched bases: 1. The germline V gene has CDR1 DFQATT and CDR2 SNEGSKA (reference sequence). This CDR3 spans 14 amino acids. CDR3 residues: CSASTSANTGELFF. In nucleotides, the CDR3 is TGCAGTGCTAGTACTAGCGCGAACACCGGGGAGCTGTTTTTT.

As for this clone: The same CDR3 also results from other DNA sequences found in this sample. The chain links TRBV6-5 to TRBJ2-7; TRBD2 matches at 12 bases. Germline lookup yields CDR1 MNHEY and CDR2 SVGAGI. Trimming at V came to 2 bases and at J to 2 bases, leaving 4 bases not matched to a gene. The CDR3 is 16 residues long. Here the CDR3 reads CASSYLTSGRPYEQYF. CDR3 nucleotide sequence: TGTGCCAGCAGTTACCTGACTAGCGGGAGACCCTACGAGCAGTACTTC.

V usage is TRBV13 and J usage is TRBJ2-1, with a weak D call TRBD2 (6 bases). V lost 4 bases and J lost 9, with 22 bases in between. Germline CDR1 and CDR2: PRHDT and FYEKMQ (reference sequence). The CDR3 is made up of 16 amino acids. The CDR3 spells CASSSTHSNRAGEQFF. For the CDR3, the DNA is TGTGCCAGCAGCTCCACCCATTCTAATCGAGCGGGTGAGCAGTTCTTC. The entire variable domain, with the rest obtained from reference TRBV13 and TRBJ2-1, is as follows: AAGVIQSPRHLIKEKRETATLKCYPIPRHDTVYWYQQGPGQDPQFLISFYEKMQSDKGSIPDRFSAQQFSDYHSELNMSSLELGDSALYFCASSSTHSNRAGEQFFGPGTRLTVL.

This CDR3 reads CASSLNVGGGFTGELFF. The CDR3 region has the DNA TGTGCCAGCAGCTTAAACGTTGGTGGGGGGTTCACCGGGGAGCTGTTTTTT. The V and J genes are TRBV7-8 and TRBJ2-2; tentative D call: TRBD2 (6 bases). Germline CDR1 is SGHVS and CDR2 is FQNEAQ. The V and J ends lost 2 bases and 4 bases respectively, with 17 bases between them. This CDR3 is built from 17 residues.

The chain employs TRBV2 and TRBJ1-4; no reliable D call. Germline CDR1 and CDR2: SNHLY and FYNNEI. The CDR3 has 14 residues. Trimming stripped 6 bases from V and 4 bases from J, with 12 bases between. In DNA, the CDR3 is TGTGCCAGCAGCAGAGGGTTCGGTAATGAAAAACTGTTTTTT. Protein: CASSRGFGNEKLFF.